This is a list of T cell receptor beta chains from one sample in a study of cytomegalovirus exposure and HLA in healthy donors. The table came from immunoSEQ multiplex PCR; TCRdb's copy has only in-frame clones and leaves some out. This sample has fewer than 300,000 clones, with about four fifths found just once. What was sequenced was PBMCs. The receptors derive from a girl aged 2-10 years in good health and CMV-seronegative. Each CDR3 is given with its conserved first and last residue.

V gene	CDR3 length	CDR3 protein
TRBV5-4	13	CASSFSGSYGYTF
TRBV10-3	17	CAISESASGGAVDEQYF
TRBV12-5	15	CASGPGDRADYGYTF
TRBV6-5	15	CASSSTAGTGEKLFF
TRBV7-9	16	CASSPAQGGPSQPQHF
TRBV5-1	17	CASSLARPGQGVSPLHF
TRBV7-8	17	CASSLALKGLGGQPQHF
TRBV6-1	16	CASSERISGSSYEQYF
TRBV27	15	CASRLLAGGLYEQYF
TRBV9	13	CASSVLTGVEAFF
TRBV10-3	12	CAIGAGREKLFF
TRBV6-5	13	CASSYGQGGEQYF
TRBV4-1	16	CASSQEGATNTGELFF
TRBV7-9	14	CASSSRTGGSPLHF
TRBV10-3	14	CAITGREGTGELFF
TRBV5-1	16	CASSFLVGQVSYEQYF
TRBV28	15	CASSPPLGQPQPQHF
TRBV2	15	CASSVTSDRDEKLFF
TRBV7-9	17	CASSLTSGGLSSYEQYF
TRBV9	17	CASSVGGILAGVSEQYF
TRBV2	14	CASATSGGRETQYF
TRBV29-1	20	CSAVMGASRTGTPSFYGYTF
TRBV7-9	17	CASSLSRGREDDSPLHF
TRBV27	14	CASRRQGSGEKLFF
TRBV10-3	13	CAIKDREAPGYTF
TRBV7-6	15	CASSWGPGQGEKLFF
TRBV11-2	18	CASSFKVSTSVSGNTIYF
TRBV6-4	16	CASSGVTGGLDTEAFF
TRBV14	14	CASSQPTGNTEAFF
TRBV19	13	CATRWGDNSPLHF
TRBV27	16	CASSFRERSSTDTQYF
TRBV5-5	12	CASSPSSYEQYF
TRBV4-1	15	CASSQGQGSNYGYTF
TRBV7-9	15	CASSLRGSSYNEQFF
TRBV28	15	CATTRRNRGSYEQYF
TRBV11-3	16	CASSSHGPGQTYEQYF
TRBV2	15	CASSGLAGSTDTQYF
TRBV15	15	CATSLRQGRNEKLFF
TRBV9	15	CASSRGAANTGELFF
TRBV11-2	12	CASSPTGHEQFF
TRBV6-1	15	CASSEGQRFTDTQYF
TRBV28	14	CASSSGQGLGGYTF
TRBV15	16	CATSRVGPAKNSEAFF
TRBV27	15	CASSLYDIMSSPLHF
TRBV19	13	CASRMGIPTEAFF
TRBV2	15	CASSEFGQITYEQYF
TRBV29-1	14	CSVVGTSGAYEQYF
TRBV11-2	15	CASSLWDRGTDTQYF
TRBV6-4	14	CASSDSIGRTEAFF
TRBV21-1	18	CASSPMLWDRGRYYGYTF
TRBV5-4	14	CASSSGGLSSPLHF
TRBV4-1	13	CASSQGPSSPLHF
TRBV9	13	CASSVVETGELFF
TRBV14	14	CASSHYLAGYEQYF
TRBV7-2	13	CASSLTARQGQYF
TRBV7-6	14	CASSPTSSGYGFTF
TRBV14	13	CASSQSPVPEQFF
TRBV27	17	CASSSQRTSGNTGELFF
TRBV28	16	CASSSWSTGRREKLFF
TRBV6-6	16	CASSYSEGAWNEKLFF